Sequencing of this TCR beta chain was carried out in a study of T-cell reconstitution after alpha-beta-depleted transplantation in children. This CDR3 is built from 18 residues. V was clipped by 0 bases and J by 0 bases, with 15 bases between them. Germline V lookup: CDR1 LGHNA, CDR2 YSLEER. TCRbeta library preparation incorporated unique molecular identifiers. In TCRdb, the PCR reads were re-called with MiXCR into one record per CDR3 protein. This repertoire shows 490,000 or so distinct CDR3 sequences, approximately 12% found once; its top ten account for around 6%. The sample consisted of PBMCs from the stem cell graft donor, taken from the stem cell graft. The rearrangement links TRBV4-3 to TRBJ1-5; the D gene is possibly TRBD1 (6 bases). The TCR was taken from a human donor who donated a stem cell graft to a child with combined immunodeficiency. DNA of the CDR3: TGCGCCAGCAGCCAAGATCTGACGGGGGCGTATAGCAATCAGCCCCAGCATTTT. Amino acids: CASSQDLTGAYSNQPQHF.